This T cell receptor (beta chain) was sequenced during a study of blood T cells in healthy people across ages. The use of a sample-barcoded 5' primer and a J-beta primer mix characterized a second PCR of roughly 6 to 11 cycles. MiXCR was run by TCRdb on the 5' RACE reads, yielding one entry per CDR3 protein. The table has about 290,000 distinct CDR3 sequences, roughly 26% seen once. The CDR3 is made up of 14 amino acids. Per the germline V gene, CDR1 is DFQATT and CDR2 is SNEGSKA (reference sequence). V dropped 0 bases and J dropped 4 bases, with 12 bases sitting between them. Sequenced input: blood. V and J are TRBV20-1 and TRBJ2-5; a possible D gene is TRBD2 (5 bases). The receptor was derived from a woman in her 70s in good health. CDR3 loop: CSARDWRRRETQYF. CDR3 DNA: TGCAGTGCTAGAGATTGGCGGAGGCGAGAGACCCAGTACTTC.